The sequence of this T cell receptor (beta chain) was determined in a study of blood T cell repertoires in COVID-19 (TCRdb year 2020). At the level of the whole study: Collaborator samples came from the United States, Italy and Spain and covered acute and convalescent phases of COVID-19. The material from the prospective study consisted of cDNA or gDNA derived from T cells, B-cell-depleted T cells, or PBMCs. Deeply sampled blood TCRbeta repertoires from subjects exposed to, actively infected with, or recovered from COVID-19 were included in the dataset. The repertoires were released in a freely available public database meant as a resource for research on the immune response to SARS-CoV-2. Samples were obtained from the ongoing ImmuneRACE study (first 160 participants) and from 1,200 or so subjects provided by 6 global collaborators. A de-identified subject ID, COVID-19 status, age in years and sex were almost always included in the sample metadata. HLA class I and class II types, where available, came from metadata supplied by the sample provider rather than from assay-based typing.

Points the paper makes about the study in general: The amount of clinical and demographic metadata varied by source and participant and was provided uncurated.

Collaborating institutions collected whole blood in K2EDTA tubes following their own protocols. For TCRbeta analysis, collaborators shipped samples in one of three forms: frozen whole blood, isolated PBMCs, or DNA extracted from either of those sample types. A word on this clone: This receptor's antigen is unknown. Nothing much larger sits one base from this clone, and base qualities are not available.

TCRbeta CDR3 regions were amplified from genomic DNA by means of the immunoSEQ Assay, a bias-controlled multiplex PCR. The authors' analysis ran thus. The number of nucleated cells in each sample was estimated by amplification of reference gene primers within the assay. Sequence reads were collapsed and filtered to measure the absolute abundance of every unique TCRbeta CDR3 rearrangement. For each sample, productive Simpson clonality was calculated as the square root of Simpson's diversity index over productive rearrangements. TCRdb provides this immuneACCESS table in a form limited to in-frame rearrangements. Some clones are lacking; in checked studies, under half of them reflect an unresolved V gene, and why the rest are absent is not known. That table is the source of V, J and clone size, and D and trimming were worked out from the DNA. This sample lists about 110,000 clones; roughly 80% were detected once. 15% of the sample belongs to the ten largest clones.

The material sequenced was peripheral blood. This TCR was sampled from an elderly woman with acute or convalescent COVID-19.

The DNA sequence is as follows: TGTGCCACCGTCGGTAGGGGGCGAAGCAATCAGCCCCAGCATTTT. It specifies CATVGRGRSNQPQHF. The chain uses TRBV28 and TRBJ1-5; 7 bases in the junction line up with TRBD1. Ends trimmed: V by 10 bases, J by 1 base; bases unmatched to a gene: 10. The germline V gene specifies MDHEN as CDR1 and SYDVKM as CDR2. The CDR3 covers 15 residues, taking in both the cysteine and the phenylalanine. The entry retains the CDR3 DNA only, 45 bases that are in frame from base 1.